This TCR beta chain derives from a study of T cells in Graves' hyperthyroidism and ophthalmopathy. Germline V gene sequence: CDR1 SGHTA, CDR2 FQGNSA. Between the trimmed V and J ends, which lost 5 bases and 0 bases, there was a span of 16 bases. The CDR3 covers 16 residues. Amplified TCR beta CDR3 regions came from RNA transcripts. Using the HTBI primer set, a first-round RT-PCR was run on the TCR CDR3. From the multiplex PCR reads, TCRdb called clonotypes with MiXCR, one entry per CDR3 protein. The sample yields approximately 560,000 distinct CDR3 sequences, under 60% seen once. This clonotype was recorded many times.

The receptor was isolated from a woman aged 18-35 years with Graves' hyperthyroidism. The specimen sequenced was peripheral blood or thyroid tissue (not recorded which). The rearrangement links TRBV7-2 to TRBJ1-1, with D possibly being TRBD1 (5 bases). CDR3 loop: CASSVGLPNMNTEAFF. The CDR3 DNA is TGTGCCAGCAGCGTGGGACTGCCCAATATGAACACTGAAGCTTTCTTT.